The entry below gives a single T cell receptor (beta chain) sequence along with its context. Its antigen is unknown. The CDR3 is 15 amino acids. The V and J ends lost 4 bases and 2 bases, in that order; junction bases with no gene match: 8. The germline V gene has CDR1 SGHKS and CDR2 YYEKEE (reference sequence). Every sample yielded at least 6.5 million isolated PBMCs. Together with a sample-barcoded 5' primer, a J-beta primer mix was included in a second PCR lasting roughly 6 to 12 cycles. Every molecule of cDNA carried a tag from a template-switch adaptor with 12 random nucleotides. Researchers report that each sample yielded at least 3 million CDR3-containing paired-end reads. TCRdb used MiXCR to reprocess the 5' RACE reads, holding one entry per CDR3 protein. The sample has about 830,000 distinct CDR3 sequences; around 62% are singletons. The data were taken from a study of blood T cells in healthy people across ages.

General study points: Diversity estimates from one million T cells were considered underestimates.

The specimen was blood. The clonotype originates from a young man in good health. The chain uses TRBV5-5 and TRBJ2-5; 7 bases map to TRBD1. The CDR3 DNA follows: TGTGCCAGCAGCCCGTGGTCAGGGGGACAAGAGACCCAGTACTTC. Its protein is CASSPWSGGQETQYF.